Below are 25 T cell receptor beta chains sequenced from a single sample in a study of molecular identifiers for immune sequencing clone quantification. One entry per CDR3 protein, called by TCRdb with MiXCR from the PCR reads. The sample lists hundreds of thousands of distinct CDR3 sequences; about 25% were seen once. The sample taken for sequencing was naive CD8+ T cells from blood, with Jurkat cell RNA spiked in. This sample's subset: FACS-sorted CD8+CD4-CCR7+CD45RA+ naive T cells. These receptor sequences come from a human donor in good health. Some libraries in this study had Jurkat cell RNA spiked in.

This clonotype was seen ten or more times. V gene TRBV20-1 combines with J gene TRBJ2-6; 7 bases are a match to TRBD1. This CDR3 contains 20 residues. Trimming cost V 1 base and J 0 bases; bases outside gene matches: 15. Germline lookup yields CDR1 DFQATT and CDR2 SNEGSKA (reference sequence). CDR3 in amino acids: CSARAVTGEEASSGANVLTF. In DNA, the CDR3 is TGCAGTGCTAGAGCCGTCACAGGGGAAGAAGCAAGCTCTGGGGCCAACGTCCTGACTTTC.

This clonotype was found many times. This chain connects TRBV19 to TRBJ1-5, with D possibly matching TRBD1 (5 bases). CDR1 is LNHDA and CDR2 is SQIVND in the germline V gene (reference sequence). This CDR3 has 13 amino acids. The ends were cut back, 6 bases at V and 7 bases at J, with 13 bases in the middle. CDR3 sequence reads: CASRTGTIQPQHF. The CDR3 bases are TGTGCCAGTAGGACCGGGACCATCCAGCCCCAGCATTTT.

This clonotype has just a few counts. The J gene is TRBJ2-7, the V gene TRBV20-1, with D possibly being TRBD1 (6 bases). Germline loops: CDR1 DFQATT, CDR2 SNEGSKA (reference sequence). With 0 bases removed from V and 3 bases from J, the gap between germline ends came to 12 bases. The CDR3 runs to 14 residues. Here the CDR3 reads CSARESGEFYEQYF. CDR3 DNA sequence: TGCAGTGCTAGAGAGTCAGGGGAATTCTACGAGCAGTACTTC.

This clonotype was found a few times. The V call is TRBV5-1, the J call TRBJ1-3; a possible D gene is TRBD1 (5 bases). Trimming pared 7 bases from V and 0 bases from J, leaving 17 bases between. The CDR3 contains 16 residues. Germline V gene sequence: CDR1 SGHRS, CDR2 YFSETQ. The CDR3 sequence is CASRVKQETSGNTIYF. CDR3 in DNA: TGCGCCAGCCGTGTTAAACAGGAGACCTCTGGAAACACCATATATTTT. The whole variable domain, remainder taken from reference TRBV5-1 and TRBJ1-3, is KAGVTQTPRYLIKTRGQQVTLSCSPISGHRSVSWYQQTPGQGLQFLFEYFSETQRNKGNFPGRFSGRQFSNSRSEMNVSTLELGDSALYLCASRVKQETSGNTIYFGEGSWLTVV.

This clonotype was recorded many times. The V gene is TRBV2, the J gene TRBJ2-3; D might be TRBD1 or TRBD2, each matching 5 bases. This CDR3 is 17 amino acids long. Looked up from germline, CDR1 is SNHLY and CDR2 is FYNNEI. The V gene lost 2 bases and the J gene lost 1 base, with 16 bases spanning the gap. CDR3 loop: CASSERLGVIGTDTQYF. CDR3 DNA: TGTGCCAGCAGTGAACGTTTGGGGGTTATTGGCACAGATACGCAGTATTTT.

Worth noting for this clonotype: One base away lies a much larger clone, so this may be a sequencing read error. The rearrangement joins TRBV7-9 to TRBJ2-5; tentatively, D is TRBD1 or TRBD2 (7 bases each). The germline gives CDR1 SEHNR, CDR2 FQNEAQ (reference sequence). The CDR3 is 16 residues long. The CDR3 DNA reads as TGTGCCAGCAGCCCGAGGGAGGGGGCGGACCAAGAGCCCCAGTACTTC. This sequence encodes CASSPREGADQEPQYF.

Only a few counts were recorded for this clonotype. CDR3: CASSPPGQDTEAFF. The CDR3 nucleotides are TGTGCCAGCAGCCCACCTGGGCAGGACACTGAAGCTTTCTTT. The gene calls are TRBV5-3 and TRBJ1-1; no clear D gene. TRBV5-3 is an ORF for which the function is uncertain. V was trimmed by 8 bases and J by 3 bases, leaving 17 bases between them. The CDR3 length is 14 residues.

At least ten counts were recorded for this clonotype. The rearrangement uses TRBV4-1 and TRBJ1-5; no firm D call. V lost 1 base, J lost 7 bases, and 14 bases lay in between. Germline V CDR1 and CDR2: MGHRA, YSYEKL. The CDR3 totals 15 residues. CDR3 amino acids: CASSQGAGLGQPQHF. DNA of the CDR3: TGCGCCAGCAGCCAAGGAGCGGGATTGGGGCAGCCCCAGCATTTT.

Points on this clonotype: A clone one base away is much larger, so this may be a read error. DNA for the CDR3: TGCAGTCAGGAGGAGGGTCTAAACACTCAGTACTTC. Translation: CSQEEGLNTQYF. The gene calls are TRBV20-1 and TRBJ2-4, with D possibly being TRBD2 (6 bases). The CDR3 is 12 amino acids. The germline gives CDR1 DFQATT, CDR2 SNEGSKA (reference sequence).

In its sample, this clonotype was seen many times. The V gene is TRBV7-2, the J gene TRBJ1-6, with TRBD1 matching over 7 bases. Trimming removed 5 bases from V and 3 bases from J; junction bases left unmatched: 16. The CDR3 has 19 amino acids. The germline V gene encodes CDR1 SGHTA and CDR2 FQGNSA. This chain's CDR3 is CASSPKGPTGRLYNSPLHF. CDR3 bases: TGTGCCAGCAGCCCAAAAGGGCCGACAGGGCGACTCTATAATTCACCCCTCCACTTT.

The chain joins TRBV19 to TRBJ2-2; the match to TRBD1 covers 8 bases. The CDR3 spans 17 residues. V lost 4 bases to trimming and J lost 1 base; unmatched junction nucleotides: 8. Germline V lookup: CDR1 LNHDA, CDR2 SQIVND (reference sequence). The CDR3 protein is CASSTWTGWKNTGELFF. Here the CDR3 DNA reads TGTGCCAGTAGTACCTGGACAGGGTGGAAGAACACCGGGGAGCTGTTTTTT.

In its sample, this clonotype was seen many times. CDR3 sequence: CASSLDFESYEQYF. The CDR3 bases are TGCGCCAGCAGCTTGGACTTTGAATCCTACGAGCAGTACTTC. The V and J genes are TRBV5-1 and TRBJ2-7; D is unclear. Looked up from germline, CDR1 is SGHRS and CDR2 is YFSETQ. Trimming removed 0 bases at V and 1 base at J, with 8 bases between. CDR3 size: 14 residues.

The V and J genes are TRBV6-2 or TRBV6-3 and TRBJ2-3, with 12 bases matching TRBD2. In germline, CDR1 is MNHEY, CDR2 SVGEGT. The CDR3 runs to 16 residues. The J segment lost 6 bases and the V segment lost 6 bases, leaving 10 bases of the junction unmatched. The CDR3 here is CASSMTSGGPRDTQYF. CDR3 DNA sequence: TGTGCCAGCAGCATGACTAGCGGGGGACCCCGGGATACGCAGTATTTT.

The chain carries TRBV27 and TRBJ2-7, with 7 bases fitting TRBD2. After removal of 6 bases from V and 7 bases from J, the junction contained 6 bases not matched to a gene. Germline V gives CDR1 MNHEY, CDR2 SMNVEV (reference sequence). CDR3 length: 12 residues. CDR3 sequence (DNA): TGTGCCAGCAGGTTGAGGGGAGGGGAGCAGTACTTC. As protein: CASRLRGGEQYF.

Concerning this clonotype itself: No conserved phenylalanine or tryptophan ends this CDR3, so it is likely a read error. This rearrangement joins TRBV29-1 to TRBJ2-5, with 7 bases matching TRBD1. Germline loops: CDR1 SQVTM, CDR2 ANQGSEA. V trimming: 7 bases; J trimming: 9 bases; junction bases outside the gene matches: 14. This CDR3 has 13 amino acids. The CDR3 region is CSAQEQGLVPQYC. CDR3 nucleotide sequence: TGCAGCGCTCAGGAACAGGGGCTGGTGCCCCAGTACTGC.

Note on this clonotype: This may be a read error: a much more frequent sequence differs by one nucleotide. The J gene is TRBJ2-6, the V gene TRBV5-6, with D possibly called TRBD1 or TRBD2 (5 bases each). Germline assignment: CDR1 SGHDT and CDR2 YYEEEE. The CDR3 spans 17 residues. CDR3 residues: CASSLAGGFSGANILTF. For the CDR3, the DNA is TGTGCCAGCAGCTTGGCTGGGGGATTCTCTGGGGCCAACATCCTGACTTTC.

Worth noting for this clonotype: This could be a read error, since a much larger clone is one nucleotide away. The J gene is TRBJ1-1, the V gene TRBV19; D remains unclear. The CDR3 totals 15 residues. V was clipped by 2 bases and J by 4 bases, with 14 bases between them. Germline V gene sequence: CDR1 LNHDA, CDR2 SQIVND (reference sequence). The CDR3 loop reads CASSITADMITEAFF. For the CDR3, the DNA is TGTGCCAGTAGTATAACTGCCGACATGATCACTGAAGCTTTCTTT.

As regards this clonotype: An end of the junction does not agree with germline; a read error may underlie this. The J gene is TRBJ2-5, the V gene TRBV10-3, with 9 bases matching TRBD2. Germline V gene sequence: CDR1 ENHRY, CDR2 SYGVKD. This CDR3 spans 17 amino acids. CDR3 sequence reads: CAIANLNGTSFGETQDF. CDR3 DNA: TGTGCCATTGCAAACCTGAACGGGACTAGCTTCGGAGAGACCCAGGACTTC.

V and J are TRBV4-1 and TRBJ2-2; 7 bases match TRBD2. The CDR3 runs 17 residues. V lost 6 bases, J lost 7 bases, and 17 bases stayed unmatched. Germline assignment: CDR1 MGHRA and CDR2 YSYEKL. The CDR3 spells CASSLPPPGGPIGELFF. CDR3 coding DNA: TGCGCCAGCAGTCTACCCCCGCCGGGGGGACCGATCGGGGAGCTGTTTTTT.

This rearrangement joins TRBV30 to TRBJ2-7, with 8 bases fitting TRBD1. Germline V CDR1 and CDR2: GTSNPN, SVGIG (reference sequence). The CDR3 consists of 15 residues. Unmatched junction bases numbered 11, after V lost 3 bases and J lost 4 bases. As DNA, the CDR3 is TGTGCCTGGAGGGGGGATCAGGGGGCGATGTACGAGCAGTACTTC. Its protein product is CAWRGDQGAMYEQYF.

With regard to this clonotype: A much bigger clone sits one base away, suggesting this may be a read error. The CDR3 spells CASSPTGGCAFF. CDR3 nucleotides: TGCGCCAGCAGCCCAACCGGAGGATGTGCTTTCTTT. The chain joins TRBV4-1 to TRBJ1-1; D is unclear. Trimming pared 4 bases from V and 11 bases from J, leaving 14 bases between. Germline lookup yields CDR1 MGHRA and CDR2 YSYEKL. The CDR3 has 12 residues.

With regard to this clonotype: Mismatch with germline at one junction end may stem from a read error. The chain uses TRBV6-5 and TRBJ1-1; unclear D gene. The CDR3 is 13 amino acids. Per the germline V gene, CDR1 is MNHEY and CDR2 is SVGAGI. DNA for the CDR3: TGTGCCAGCAGTTACCAAACCGGCACTGAAGCCTTCTTT. As protein: CASSYQTGTEAFF.

Concerning this clonotype: At one boundary the junction diverges from the germline segment, which might be a read error. The chain carries TRBV7-7 and TRBJ2-5, with 8 nucleotides matching TRBD2. The CDR3 has 14 residues. CDR1 and CDR2 from the germline V gene are SSHAT and FNYEAQ (reference sequence). The CDR3 DNA follows: TGTGCTAGCAGCGGAGCGGGAGACGGGGAGACCCAGTACTTC. Protein sequence: CASSGAGDGETQYF.

The chain recombines TRBV6-2 or TRBV6-3 with TRBJ1-1, with 12 bases that match TRBD1. After removal of 7 bases from V and 5 bases from J, the junction contained 14 bases not matched to a gene. The CDR3 spans 17 residues. Germline CDR1 MNHEY, CDR2 SVGEGT. As DNA, the CDR3 is TGTGCCAGCACCCCAGGTCCGGGACAGGGGGCGAAAACTGAAGCTTTCTTT. Encoded protein: CASTPGPGQGAKTEAFF.

The table lists this clonotype with many counts. CDR3 amino acids: CSVEDQGPQTQYF. The CDR3 DNA follows: TGCAGCGTTGAAGATCAGGGACCTCAGACGCAGTATTTT. The chain combines TRBV29-1 with TRBJ2-3, with D tentatively TRBD1 or TRBD2 (5 bases each). CDR3 size: 13 residues. Germline V CDR1 and CDR2: SQVTM, ANQGSEA. The V end was cut by 0 bases, the J end by 9 bases, with 13 bases between.